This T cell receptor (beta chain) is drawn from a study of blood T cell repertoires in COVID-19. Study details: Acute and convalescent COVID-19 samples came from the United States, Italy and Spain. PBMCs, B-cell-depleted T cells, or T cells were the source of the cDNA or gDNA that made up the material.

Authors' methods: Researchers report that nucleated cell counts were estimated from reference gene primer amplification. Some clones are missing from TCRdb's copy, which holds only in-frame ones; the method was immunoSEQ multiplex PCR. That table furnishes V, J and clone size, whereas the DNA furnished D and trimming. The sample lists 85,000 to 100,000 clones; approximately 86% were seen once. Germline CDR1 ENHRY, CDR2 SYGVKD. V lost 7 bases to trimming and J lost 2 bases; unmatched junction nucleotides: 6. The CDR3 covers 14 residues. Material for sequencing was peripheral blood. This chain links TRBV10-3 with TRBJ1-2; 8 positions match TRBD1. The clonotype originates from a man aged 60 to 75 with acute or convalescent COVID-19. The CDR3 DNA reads TGTGCCATCACCCCAGGGGGCGGAAACTATGGCTACACCTTC. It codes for CAITPGGGNYGYTF.